The 4 T cell receptor beta chains reported below all come from one sample, sequenced in a study of cytomegalovirus exposure and HLA in healthy donors. Use of 60 Vbeta and 13 Jbeta primers characterized the PCR. Clones were sequenced by immunoSEQ multiplex PCR, and TCRdb holds only the in-frame ones, with some missing. Of approximately 190,000 clones listed, roughly 13% are singletons. Sequencing input: PBMCs. The receptors here all came from a man aged 50 to 59 in good health and CMV-seropositive.

This clone was seen more than once but under ten times. This chain uses TRBV5-1 with TRBJ2-3, with 12 bases fitting TRBD2. V lost 2 bases to trimming and J lost 0 bases; unmatched junction nucleotides: 4. Germline CDR1 reads SGHRS; CDR2 reads YFSETQ. This CDR3 comprises 17 residues. The CDR3 region has the DNA TGCGCCAGCAGCTTCGGGACTAGCGGGCTCAGCACAGATACGCAGTATTTT. It translates to CASSFGTSGLSTDTQYF. Drawing the rest from reference TRBV5-1 and TRBJ2-3, the complete variable domain is KAGVTQTPRYLIKTRGQQVTLSCSPISGHRSVSWYQQTPGQGLQFLFEYFSETQRNKGNFPGRFSGRQFSNSRSEMNVSTLELGDSALYLCASSFGTSGLSTDTQYFGPGTRLTVL.

This clone was recorded a few times. The chain employs TRBV5-8 and TRBJ2-5, with D uncertain. This CDR3 comprises 16 residues. Trimming stripped 0 bases from V and 0 bases from J, with 12 bases between. Germline V gene sequence: CDR1 SGHTS, CDR2 YDEGEE. The CDR3 protein is CASSLVTGWYQETQYF. In DNA, the CDR3 is TGTGCCAGCAGCTTGGTAACTGGTTGGTACCAAGAGACCCAGTACTTC.

This clone was counted between two and nine times. This chain joins TRBV13 and TRBJ2-5, with 8 bases aligning to TRBD2. V gave up 5 bases and J gave up 7 bases; unmatched junction bases: 12. CDR1 and CDR2 (germline): PRHDT, FYEKMQ (reference sequence). The CDR3 contains 15 residues. The CDR3 protein is CASSLPTGGFRTQYF. The CDR3 DNA sequence: TGTGCCAGCAGCCTCCCCACGGGGGGGTTCAGGACCCAGTACTTC. The entire variable domain, with the rest obtained from reference TRBV13 and TRBJ2-5, is as follows: AAGVIQSPRHLIKEKRETATLKCYPIPRHDTVYWYQQGPGQDPQFLISFYEKMQSDKGSIPDRFSAQQFSDYHSELNMSSLELGDSALYFCASSLPTGGFRTQYFGPGTRLLVL.

This chain joins TRBV27 and TRBJ1-1; no definite D call. CDR3 length: 12 residues. Germline V lookup: CDR1 MNHEY, CDR2 SMNVEV (reference sequence). Trimming removed 5 bases from V and 0 bases from J, with 4 bases in between. In DNA, the CDR3 is TGTGCCAGCAGTCACATGAACACTGAAGCTTTCTTT. This codes for CASSHMNTEAFF.